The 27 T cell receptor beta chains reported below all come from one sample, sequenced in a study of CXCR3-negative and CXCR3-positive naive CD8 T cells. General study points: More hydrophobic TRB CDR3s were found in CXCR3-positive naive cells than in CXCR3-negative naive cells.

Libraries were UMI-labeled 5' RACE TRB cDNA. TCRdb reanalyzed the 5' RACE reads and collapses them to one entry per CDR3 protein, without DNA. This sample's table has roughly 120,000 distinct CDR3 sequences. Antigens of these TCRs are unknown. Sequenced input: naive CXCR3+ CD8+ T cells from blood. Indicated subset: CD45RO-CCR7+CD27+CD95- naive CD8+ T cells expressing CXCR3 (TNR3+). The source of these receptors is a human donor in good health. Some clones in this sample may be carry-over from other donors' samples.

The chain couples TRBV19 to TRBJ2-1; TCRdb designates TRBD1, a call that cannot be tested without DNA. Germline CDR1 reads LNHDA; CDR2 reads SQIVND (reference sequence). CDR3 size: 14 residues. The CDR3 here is CASSDRVGYNEQFF.

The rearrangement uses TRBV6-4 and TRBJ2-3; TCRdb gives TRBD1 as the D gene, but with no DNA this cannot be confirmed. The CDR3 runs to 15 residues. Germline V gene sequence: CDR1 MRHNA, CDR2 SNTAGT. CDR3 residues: CASSEGQGSTDTQYF.

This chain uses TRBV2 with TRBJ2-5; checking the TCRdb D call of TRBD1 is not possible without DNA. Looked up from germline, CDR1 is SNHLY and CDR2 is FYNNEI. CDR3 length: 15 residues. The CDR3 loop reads CASSPNPRLQETQYF.

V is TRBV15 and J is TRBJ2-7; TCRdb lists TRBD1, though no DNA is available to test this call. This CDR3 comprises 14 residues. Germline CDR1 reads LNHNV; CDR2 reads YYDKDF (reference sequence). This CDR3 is CATSELRDSYEQYF.

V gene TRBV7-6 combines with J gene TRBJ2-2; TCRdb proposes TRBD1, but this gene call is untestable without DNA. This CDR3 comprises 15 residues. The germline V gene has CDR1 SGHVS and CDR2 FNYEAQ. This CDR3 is CASRQGLGGPGELFF.

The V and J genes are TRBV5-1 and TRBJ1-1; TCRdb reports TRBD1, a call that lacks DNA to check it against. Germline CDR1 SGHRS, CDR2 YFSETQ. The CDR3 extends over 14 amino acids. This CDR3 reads CASSYRDSNTEAFF. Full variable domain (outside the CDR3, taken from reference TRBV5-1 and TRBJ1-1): KAGVTQTPRYLIKTRGQQVTLSCSPISGHRSVSWYQQTPGQGLQFLFEYFSETQRNKGNFPGRFSGRQFSNSRSEMNVSTLELGDSALYLCASSYRDSNTEAFFGQGTRLTVV.

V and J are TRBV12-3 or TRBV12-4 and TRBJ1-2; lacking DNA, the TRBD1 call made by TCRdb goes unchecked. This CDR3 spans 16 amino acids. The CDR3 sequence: CASSLQGRPMRGGYTF.

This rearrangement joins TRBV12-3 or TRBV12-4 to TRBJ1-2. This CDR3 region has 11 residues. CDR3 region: CASMDAHGYTF.

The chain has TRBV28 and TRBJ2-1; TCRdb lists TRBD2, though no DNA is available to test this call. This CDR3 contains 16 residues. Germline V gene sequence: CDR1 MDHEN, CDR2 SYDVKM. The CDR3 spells CASSPPGTPLYNEQFF.

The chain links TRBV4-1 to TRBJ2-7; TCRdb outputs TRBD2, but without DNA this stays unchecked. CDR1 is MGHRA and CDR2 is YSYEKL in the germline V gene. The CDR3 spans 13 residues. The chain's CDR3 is CASSRSGTYEQYF.

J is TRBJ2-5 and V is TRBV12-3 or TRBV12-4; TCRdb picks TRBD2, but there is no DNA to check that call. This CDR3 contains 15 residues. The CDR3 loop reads CASSSGLAEPETQYF.

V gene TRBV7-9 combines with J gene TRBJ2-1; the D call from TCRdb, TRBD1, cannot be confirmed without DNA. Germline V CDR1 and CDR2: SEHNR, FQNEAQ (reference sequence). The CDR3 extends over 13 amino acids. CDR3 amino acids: CASSPDRDHEQFF.

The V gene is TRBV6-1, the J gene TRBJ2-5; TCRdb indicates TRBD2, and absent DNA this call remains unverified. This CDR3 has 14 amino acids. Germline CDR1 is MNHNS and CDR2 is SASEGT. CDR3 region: CASSEDGLAETQYF.

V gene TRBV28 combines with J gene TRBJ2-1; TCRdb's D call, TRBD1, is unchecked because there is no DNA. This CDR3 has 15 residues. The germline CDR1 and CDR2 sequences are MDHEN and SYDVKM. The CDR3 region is CASSYTGQGNNEQFF.

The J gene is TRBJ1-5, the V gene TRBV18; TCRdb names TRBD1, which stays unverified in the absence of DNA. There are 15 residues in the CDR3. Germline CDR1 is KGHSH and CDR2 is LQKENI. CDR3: CASSQGTTGNQPQHF.

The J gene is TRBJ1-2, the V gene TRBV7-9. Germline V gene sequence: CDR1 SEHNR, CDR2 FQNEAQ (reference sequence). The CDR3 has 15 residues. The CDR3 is CASSLSDGSFDGYTF.

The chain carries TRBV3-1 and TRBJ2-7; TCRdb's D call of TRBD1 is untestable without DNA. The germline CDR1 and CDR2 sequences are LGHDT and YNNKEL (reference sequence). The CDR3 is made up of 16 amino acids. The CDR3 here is CASSHVTGGAFYEQYF.

The CDR3 loop is CASSLPGWETQYF. The gene calls are TRBV11-2 and TRBJ2-5; TCRdb picks TRBD1, but there is no DNA to check that call. This CDR3 region has 13 residues. CDR1 SGHAT and CDR2 FQNNGV come from the germline V gene.

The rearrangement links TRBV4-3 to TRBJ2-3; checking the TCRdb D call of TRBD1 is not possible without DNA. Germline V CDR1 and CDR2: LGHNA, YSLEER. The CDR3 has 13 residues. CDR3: CASSQVRGYTQYF.

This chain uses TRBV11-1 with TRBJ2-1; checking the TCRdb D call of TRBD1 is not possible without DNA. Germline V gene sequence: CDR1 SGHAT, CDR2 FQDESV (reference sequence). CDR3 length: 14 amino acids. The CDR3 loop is CASSLNQGRGEQFF.

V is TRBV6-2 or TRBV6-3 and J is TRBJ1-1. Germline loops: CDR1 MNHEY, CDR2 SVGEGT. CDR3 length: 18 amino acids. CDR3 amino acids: CASSYEAVLTPWNTEAFF.

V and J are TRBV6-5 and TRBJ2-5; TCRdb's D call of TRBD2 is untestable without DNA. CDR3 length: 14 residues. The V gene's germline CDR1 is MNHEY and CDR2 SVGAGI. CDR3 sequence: CASKLAGDAETQYF.

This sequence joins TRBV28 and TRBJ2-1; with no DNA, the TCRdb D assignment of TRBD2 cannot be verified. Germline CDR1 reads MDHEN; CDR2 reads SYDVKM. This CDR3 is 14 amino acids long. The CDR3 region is CASSLGLSGNEQFF.

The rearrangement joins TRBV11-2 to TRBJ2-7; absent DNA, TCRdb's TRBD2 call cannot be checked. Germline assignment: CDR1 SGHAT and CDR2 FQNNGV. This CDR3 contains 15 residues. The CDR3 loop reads CASSPPPVAGYEQYF.

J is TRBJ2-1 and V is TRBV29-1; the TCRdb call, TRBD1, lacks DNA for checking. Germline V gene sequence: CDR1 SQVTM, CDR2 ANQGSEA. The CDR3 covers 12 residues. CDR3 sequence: CSVQGKYNEQFF.

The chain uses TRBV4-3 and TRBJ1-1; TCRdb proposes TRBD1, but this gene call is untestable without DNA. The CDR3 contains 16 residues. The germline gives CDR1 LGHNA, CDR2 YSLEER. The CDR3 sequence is CASSQDYVPVGTEAFF.

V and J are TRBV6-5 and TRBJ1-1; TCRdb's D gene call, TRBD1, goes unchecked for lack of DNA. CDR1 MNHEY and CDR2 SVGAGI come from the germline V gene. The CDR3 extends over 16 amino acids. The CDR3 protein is CASSYASSRGPTEAFF.